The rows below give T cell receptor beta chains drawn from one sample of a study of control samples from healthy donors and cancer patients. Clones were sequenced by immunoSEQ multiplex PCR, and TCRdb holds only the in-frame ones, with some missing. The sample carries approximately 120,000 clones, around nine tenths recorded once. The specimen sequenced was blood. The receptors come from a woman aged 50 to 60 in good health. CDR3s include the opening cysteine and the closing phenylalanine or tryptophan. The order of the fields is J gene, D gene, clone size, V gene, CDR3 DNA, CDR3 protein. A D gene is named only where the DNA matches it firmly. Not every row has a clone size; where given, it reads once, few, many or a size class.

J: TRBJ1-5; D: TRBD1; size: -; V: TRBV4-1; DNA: TGCGCCAGCAAAGACAGGGTTCAAGATAGCAATCAGCCCCAGCATTTT; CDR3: CASKDRVQDSNQPQHF
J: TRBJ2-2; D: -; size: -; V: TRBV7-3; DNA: TGTGCCAGCAGCTTAATGCAGGGGAGGACCGGGGAGCTGTTTTTT; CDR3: CASSLMQGRTGELFF
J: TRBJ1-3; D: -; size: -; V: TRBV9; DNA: TGTGCCAGCAGCGTATGGCAGGGAAACACCATATATTTT; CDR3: CASSVWQGNTIYF
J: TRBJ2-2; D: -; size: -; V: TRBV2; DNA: TGTGCCAGCAGTCGTCGACCGTCCGGGGAGCTGTTTTTT; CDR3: CASSRRPSGELFF
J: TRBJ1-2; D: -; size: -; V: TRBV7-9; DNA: TGTGCCCTGGGCGACTATGGCTACACCTTC; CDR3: CALGDYGYTF
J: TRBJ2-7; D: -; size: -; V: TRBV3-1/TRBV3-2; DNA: TGTGCCAGCAGCCAAGGACGGTTAGGGGAGCAGTACTTC; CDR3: CASSQGRLGEQYF
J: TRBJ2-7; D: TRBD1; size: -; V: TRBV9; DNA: TGTGCCAGCAGCGAGGGGGACAGTCCCTACGAGCAGTACTTC; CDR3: CASSEGDSPYEQYF
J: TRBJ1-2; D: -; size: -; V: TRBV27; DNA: TGTGCCAGCAGTTTCAGGGAGGGCTTCTATGGCTACACCTTC; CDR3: CASSFREGFYGYTF
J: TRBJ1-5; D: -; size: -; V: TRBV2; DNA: TGTGCCAGCGTCGGGACTACGAATCAGCCCCAGCATTTT; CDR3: CASVGTTNQPQHF
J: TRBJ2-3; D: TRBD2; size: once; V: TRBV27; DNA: TGTGCCAGCAGTTTAACGGGGGGGCACACAGATACGCAGTATTTT; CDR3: CASSLTGGHTDTQYF
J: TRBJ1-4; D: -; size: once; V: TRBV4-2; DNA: TGTGCCAGCAGCCAAGAATTGATAGCTAATGAAAAACTGTTTTTT; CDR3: CASSQELIANEKLFF
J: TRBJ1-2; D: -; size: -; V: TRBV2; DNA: TGTGCCAGCAGCCAACAGGGAACTAACTATGGCTACACCTTC; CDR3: CASSQQGTNYGYTF
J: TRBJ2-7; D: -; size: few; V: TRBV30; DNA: TGTGCCTGGAGTACCCTAGACGGGGACCGCTACGAGCAGTACTTC; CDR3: CAWSTLDGDRYEQYF
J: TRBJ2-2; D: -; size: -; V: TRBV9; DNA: TGTGCCAGCAGCGTAGCTATAACCGGGGAGCTGTTTTTT; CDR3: CASSVAITGELFF
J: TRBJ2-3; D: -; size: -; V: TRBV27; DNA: TGTGCCGCAGGGCATCGGGTGCAGTATTTT; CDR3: CAAGHRVQYF
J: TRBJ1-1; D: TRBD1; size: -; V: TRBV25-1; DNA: TGTGCCAGCATTGCAGGGGGGGTGAACACTGAAGCTTTCTTT; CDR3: CASIAGGVNTEAFF
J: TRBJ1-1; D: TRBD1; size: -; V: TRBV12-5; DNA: TGTGCTAGTGGTTTGGTCCCCGGGACAGGGGGTTCAAACCCTGAAGCTTTCTTT; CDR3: CASGLVPGTGGSNPEAFF
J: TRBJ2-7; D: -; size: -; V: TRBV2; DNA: TGTGCCAGCTCCCAACAGGGAAAGGGCGAGCAGTACTTC; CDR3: CASSQQGKGEQYF
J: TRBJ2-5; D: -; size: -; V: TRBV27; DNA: TGTGCCAGCAGTGAGCAAGTGGGGAACGCCCAGTACTTC; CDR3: CASSEQVGNAQYF
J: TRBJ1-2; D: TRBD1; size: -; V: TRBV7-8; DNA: TGTGCCAGCAGCTCCCCCGGGGGACAGGATCGGAACTCAAACTATGGCTACACCTTC; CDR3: CASSSPGGQDRNSNYGYTF